This TCR beta chain is from a study of vaccination effects on CD4 cells after COVID-19. Study details: Participants received two doses of either the BNT162b2 or mRNA-1273 vaccine.

Within the ViraFEST assay, antigen-specific CD4+ T cells underwent expansion with viral peptide pools prior to sequencing. Scientists isolated CD4+ T cells after an approximately 10-day culture period ended. Testing of the vaccine recipients showed negative nucleocapsid antibodies and no prior SARS-CoV-2 infection. PBMC were cultured at a few million per well with around 10 IU/ml IL-2 and about 9.4 ug/ml peptides. Half the medium was swapped for IL-2 medium on days 3 and 7. Study-wide points: Clonal contraction was marked in infection- and vaccine-induced clones late after vaccination.

The sample holds a few counts of this clone. Its specificity is unknown. V was pared by 4 bases and J by 3 bases, with 11 bases between. CDR3 size: 14 residues. Germline loops: CDR1 SGHNT, CDR2 YYREEE (reference sequence). TCRdb's copy holds only in-frame clones and misses some; the assay was immunoSEQ multiplex PCR. The table has tens of thousands of clones, around 67% seen once. The source was CD4+ T cells from PBMCs cultured with HCoV-OC43 spike peptides, collected before COVID-19 vaccination. The subset denotes: HCoV-OC43 spike overlapping peptide pool stimulation. V usage is TRBV5-4 and J usage is TRBJ1-3; D not resolved. The source is a human donor who received a COVID-19 vaccine. The CDR3 spells CASSIDTGGNTIYF. The DNA for the CDR3 is TGTGCCAGCAGCATCGACACCGGTGGAAACACCATATATTTT.